Each of the 10 T cell receptor beta chains below was sequenced from the same sample in a study of T cell responses to AZD1222 COVID-19 vaccine. Sequencing used immunoSEQ multiplex PCR; TCRdb keeps in-frame clones, though not all of them. The sample yields roughly 120,000 clones, approximately 86% seen once. The starting material was peripheral blood, obtained on day 0 of AZD1222 vaccination. All receptors derive from an adult in good health.

The gene calls are TRBV19 and TRBJ1-5; TRBD1 is a possible D gene (5 bases). Trimming removed 9 bases from V and 0 bases from J, with 18 bases in between. The CDR3 extends over 16 amino acids. From germline, CDR1 is LNHDA and CDR2 SQIVND (reference sequence). Here the CDR3 reads CASSRIAGDSNQPQHF. In DNA, the CDR3 is TGTGCCAGCAGTCGAATAGCGGGGGATAGCAATCAGCCCCAGCATTTT.

This chain uses TRBV5-4 with TRBJ2-2; D ambiguous. The V end lost 1 base, the J end lost 4 bases, and 14 bases lay between the germline ends. Germline V gene sequence: CDR1 SGHNT, CDR2 YYREEE (reference sequence). CDR3 length: 16 amino acids. The CDR3 protein is CASSLIPSRITGELFF. DNA for the CDR3: TGTGCCAGCAGCTTGATCCCAAGTCGGATCACCGGGGAGCTGTTTTTT.

This clone was seen a single time. The rearrangement links TRBV6-5 to TRBJ2-7; tentatively, D is TRBD1 or TRBD2 (7 bases each). Germline V gene sequence: CDR1 MNHEY, CDR2 SVGAGI. Trimming pared 4 bases from V and 6 bases from J, leaving 22 bases between. The CDR3 sequence is 16 residues long. The CDR3 spells CASSSPRGGRVVEQYF. The DNA of the CDR3 is TGTGCCAGCAGTTCACCCAGGGGGGGCAGGGTTGTCGAGCAGTACTTC.

The chain has TRBV19 and TRBJ2-5; unclear D gene. The CDR3 extends over 14 amino acids. Per the germline V gene, CDR1 is LNHDA and CDR2 is SQIVND (reference sequence). V was cut by 3 bases and J by 5 bases, with 13 bases left in between. DNA for the CDR3: TGTGCCAGTAGTATGCGGATCAAAGGGGAGACCCAGTACTTC. This translates into CASSMRIKGETQYF.

V gene TRBV30 combines with J gene TRBJ2-7; D uncertain. Per germline, CDR1 GTSNPN and CDR2 SVGIG (reference sequence). This CDR3 has 13 amino acids. V lost 4 bases and J lost 2, with 12 bases in between. The DNA of the CDR3 is TGTGCCTGGACCCAGCTCGCCCCCTACGAGCAGTACTTC. Residues: CAWTQLAPYEQYF. The variable domain in full, completed from reference TRBV30 and TRBJ2-7, reads SQTIHQWPATLVQPVGSPLSLECTVEGTSNPNLYWYRQAAGRGLQLLFYSVGIGQISSEVPQNLSASRPQDRQFILSSKKLLLSDSGFYLCAWTQLAPYEQYFGPGTRLTVT.

This chain connects TRBV29-1 to TRBJ2-2, with D unclear. V was shortened by 3 bases and J by 1 base, with 6 bases between the two germline ends. This CDR3 contains 13 residues. The V gene's germline CDR1 is SQVTM and CDR2 ANQGSEA. This CDR3 is CSVDLLNTGELFF. In DNA form, the CDR3 reads TGCAGCGTTGATCTGCTGAACACCGGGGAGCTGTTTTTT.

The J gene is TRBJ1-2, the V gene TRBV2; 8 nucleotides align to TRBD1. The junction had 6 bases not matched to a gene; V was cut back by 3 bases and J by 6 bases. CDR1 and CDR2 from the germline V gene are SNHLY and FYNNEI. The CDR3 is made up of 14 amino acids. The CDR3 here is CASSDRTGFDGYTF. The CDR3 DNA reads as TGTGCCAGCAGTGATAGGACAGGGTTTGATGGCTACACCTTC. The whole variable domain, remainder taken from reference TRBV2 and TRBJ1-2, is EPEVTQTPSHQVTQMGQEVILRCVPISNHLYFYWYRQILGQKVEFLVSFYNNEISEKSEIFDDQFSVERPDGSNFTLKIRSTKLEDSAMYFCASSDRTGFDGYTFGSGTRLTVV.

The chain couples TRBV7-3 to TRBJ2-2, with D possibly matching TRBD1 (6 bases). The CDR3 extends over 13 amino acids. V was clipped by 2 bases and J by 8 bases, with 9 bases between them. The V gene's germline CDR1 is SGHTA and CDR2 FQGTGA. Here the CDR3 DNA reads TGTGCCAGCAGCTTATTTGGGACAGGGGAGCTGTTTTTT. Amino acid sequence: CASSLFGTGELFF.

The table lists this clone with a count of one. For the CDR3, the DNA is TGTGCCAGCAACAGAGGCCGGGATCAGCCCCAGCATTTT. It specifies CASNRGRDQPQHF. The chain recombines TRBV2 with TRBJ1-5; D is ambiguous. Germline V gene lookup returns CDR1 SNHLY and CDR2 FYNNEI. The ends were cut back, 7 bases at V and 5 bases at J, with 12 bases in the middle. The CDR3 sequence is 13 residues long.

A remark on this clone: The same CDR3 can be traced to other DNA sequences in this sample. The chain carries TRBV5-1 and TRBJ2-5; TRBD1 agrees at 8 bases. Germline V lookup: CDR1 SGHRS, CDR2 YFSETQ. The CDR3 contains 13 residues. With V trimmed by 4 bases and J by 4 bases, 3 bases remained unmatched. This CDR3 reads CASSLGQGETQYF. CDR3 bases: TGCGCCAGCAGCCTCGGACAGGGAGAGACCCAGTACTTC.